This T cell receptor beta chain stems from a study of control samples from healthy donors and cancer patients. Some clones are missing from TCRdb's copy, which holds only in-frame ones; the method was immunoSEQ multiplex PCR. The sample lists about 150,000 clones, approximately 93% occurring once. CDR1 SGHNT and CDR2 YYREEE come from the germline V gene (reference sequence). This CDR3 contains 12 residues. The V gene lost 4 bases and the J gene lost 4 bases, with 6 bases spanning the gap. This clonotype was obtained from a man over 45 in good health. J is TRBJ2-1 and V is TRBV5-4, with a weak D call TRBD1 (5 bases). Sequencing was performed on blood. CDR3: CASSPGYNEQFF. Written as DNA, the CDR3 is TGTGCCAGCAGCCCAGGGTACAATGAGCAGTTCTTC.